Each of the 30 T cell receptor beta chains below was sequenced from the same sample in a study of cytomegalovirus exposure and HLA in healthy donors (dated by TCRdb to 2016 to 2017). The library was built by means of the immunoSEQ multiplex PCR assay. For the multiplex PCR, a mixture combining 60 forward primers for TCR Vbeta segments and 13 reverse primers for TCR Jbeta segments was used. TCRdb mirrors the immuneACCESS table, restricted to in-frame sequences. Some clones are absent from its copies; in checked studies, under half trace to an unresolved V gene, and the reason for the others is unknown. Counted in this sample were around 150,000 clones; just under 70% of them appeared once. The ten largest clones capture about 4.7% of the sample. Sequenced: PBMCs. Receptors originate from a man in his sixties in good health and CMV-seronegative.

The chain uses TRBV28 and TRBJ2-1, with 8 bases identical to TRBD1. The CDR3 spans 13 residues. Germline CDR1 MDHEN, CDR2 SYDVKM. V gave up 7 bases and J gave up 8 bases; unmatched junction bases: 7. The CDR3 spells CASNRQGSHEQFF. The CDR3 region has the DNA TGTGCCAGCAACCGACAGGGGTCCCATGAGCAGTTCTTC.

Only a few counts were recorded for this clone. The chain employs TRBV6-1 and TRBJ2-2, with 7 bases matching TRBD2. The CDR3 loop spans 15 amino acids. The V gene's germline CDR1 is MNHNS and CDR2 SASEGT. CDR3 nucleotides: TGTGCTTCCCAGCGGGAACGACGTGTAGCCGGGGAGCTGTTTTTT. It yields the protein CASQRERRVAGELFF.

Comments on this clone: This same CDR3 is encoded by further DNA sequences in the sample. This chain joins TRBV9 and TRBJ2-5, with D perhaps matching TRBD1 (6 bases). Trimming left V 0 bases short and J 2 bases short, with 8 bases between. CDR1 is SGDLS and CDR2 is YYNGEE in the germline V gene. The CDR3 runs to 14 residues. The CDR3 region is CASSVGTGQETQYF. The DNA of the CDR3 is TGTGCCAGCAGCGTAGGAACAGGGCAAGAGACCCAGTACTTC.

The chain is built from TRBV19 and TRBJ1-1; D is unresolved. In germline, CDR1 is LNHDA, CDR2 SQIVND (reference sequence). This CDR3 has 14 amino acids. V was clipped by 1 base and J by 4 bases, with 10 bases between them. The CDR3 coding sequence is TGTGCCAGTAGTATAGTCGTCAGTTTCACTGAAGCTTTCTTT. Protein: CASSIVVSFTEAFF.

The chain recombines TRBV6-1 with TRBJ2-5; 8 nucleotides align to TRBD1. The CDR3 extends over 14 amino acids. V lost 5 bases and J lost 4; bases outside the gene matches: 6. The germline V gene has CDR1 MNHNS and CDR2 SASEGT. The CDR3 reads CASSLSGTGETQYF. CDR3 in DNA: TGTGCCAGCAGTTTATCCGGGACAGGAGAGACCCAGTACTTC.

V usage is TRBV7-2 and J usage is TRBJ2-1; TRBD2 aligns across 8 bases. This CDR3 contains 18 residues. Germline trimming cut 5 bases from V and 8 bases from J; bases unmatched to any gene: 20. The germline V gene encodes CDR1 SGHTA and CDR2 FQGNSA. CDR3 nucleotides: TGTGCCAGCAGCCCACGGGTTGGGCTAGCGGGTCCCCTCTATGAGCAGTTCTTC. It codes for CASSPRVGLAGPLYEQFF.

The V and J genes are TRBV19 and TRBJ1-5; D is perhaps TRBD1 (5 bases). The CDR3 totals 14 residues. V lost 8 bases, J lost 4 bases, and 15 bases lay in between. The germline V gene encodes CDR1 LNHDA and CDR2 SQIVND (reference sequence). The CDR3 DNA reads TGTGCCAGTTCCCTAATACCAGGGAATCAGCCCCAGCATTTT. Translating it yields CASSLIPGNQPQHF.

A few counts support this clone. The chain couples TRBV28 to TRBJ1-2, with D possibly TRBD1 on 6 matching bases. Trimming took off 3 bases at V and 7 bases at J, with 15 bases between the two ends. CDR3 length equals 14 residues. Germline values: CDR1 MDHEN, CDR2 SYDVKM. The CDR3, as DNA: TGTGCCAGCAGTTTCCTGGGGGCGCTGAGTGGCTACACCTTC. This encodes CASSFLGALSGYTF.

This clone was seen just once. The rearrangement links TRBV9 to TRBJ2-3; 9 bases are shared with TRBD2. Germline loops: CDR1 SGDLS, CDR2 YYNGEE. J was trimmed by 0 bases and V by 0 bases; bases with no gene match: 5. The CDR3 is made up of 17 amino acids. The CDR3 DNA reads TGTGCCAGCAGCGTAGGGCCTAGCGGGACCAGCACAGATACGCAGTATTTT. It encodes CASSVGPSGTSTDTQYF.

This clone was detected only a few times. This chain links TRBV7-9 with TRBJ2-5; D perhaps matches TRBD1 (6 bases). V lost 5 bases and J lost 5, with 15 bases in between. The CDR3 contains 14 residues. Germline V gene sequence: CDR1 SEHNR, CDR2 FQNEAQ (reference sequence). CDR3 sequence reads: CASSPLPGEETQYF. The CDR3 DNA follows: TGTGCCAGCAGCCCCCTCCCAGGGGAGGAGACCCAGTACTTC.

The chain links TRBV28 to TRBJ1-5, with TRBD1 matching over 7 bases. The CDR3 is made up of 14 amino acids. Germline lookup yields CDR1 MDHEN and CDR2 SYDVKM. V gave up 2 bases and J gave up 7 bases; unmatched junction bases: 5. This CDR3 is CASSLGQAGQPQHF. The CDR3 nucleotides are TGTGCCAGCAGTTTAGGACAGGCCGGCCAGCCCCAGCATTTT.

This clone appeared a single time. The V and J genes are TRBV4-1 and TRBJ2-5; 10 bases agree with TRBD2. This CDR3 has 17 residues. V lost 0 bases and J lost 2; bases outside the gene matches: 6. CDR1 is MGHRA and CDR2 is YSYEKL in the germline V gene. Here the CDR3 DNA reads TGCGCCAGCAGCCAAGATCCCGCACTAGCGGGGCAAGAGACCCAGTACTTC. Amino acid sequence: CASSQDPALAGQETQYF.

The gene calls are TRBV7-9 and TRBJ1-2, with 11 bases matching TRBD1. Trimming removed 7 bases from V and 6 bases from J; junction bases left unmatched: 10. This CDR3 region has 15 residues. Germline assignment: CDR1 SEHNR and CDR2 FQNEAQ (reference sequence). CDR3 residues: CASTSFEDRGHGYTF. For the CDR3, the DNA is TGTGCCAGCACCAGTTTCGAGGACAGGGGGCATGGCTACACCTTC.

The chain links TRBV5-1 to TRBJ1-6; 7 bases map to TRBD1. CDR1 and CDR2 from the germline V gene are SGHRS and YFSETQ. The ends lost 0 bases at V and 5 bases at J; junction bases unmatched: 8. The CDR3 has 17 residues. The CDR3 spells CASSLVPPGGDNSPLHF. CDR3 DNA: TGCGCCAGCAGCTTGGTTCCCCCAGGGGGTGATAATTCACCCCTCCACTTT.

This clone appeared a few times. CDR3 residues: CAWSRDRGSGNTIYF. The CDR3 DNA reads TGTGCCTGGAGCCGAGATCGGGGCTCTGGAAACACCATATATTTT. The genes are TRBV30 and TRBJ1-3; unclear D gene. The CDR3 totals 15 residues. CDR1 and CDR2 from the germline V gene are GTSNPN and SVGIG (reference sequence). The V gene lost 3 bases and the J gene lost 0 bases, with 12 bases spanning the gap.

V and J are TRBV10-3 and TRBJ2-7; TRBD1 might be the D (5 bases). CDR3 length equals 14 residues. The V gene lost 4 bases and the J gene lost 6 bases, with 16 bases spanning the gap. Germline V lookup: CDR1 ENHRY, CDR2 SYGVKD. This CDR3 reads CAISGGEGAGEQYF. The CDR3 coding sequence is TGTGCCATCAGTGGTGGGGAAGGGGCAGGCGAGCAGTACTTC.

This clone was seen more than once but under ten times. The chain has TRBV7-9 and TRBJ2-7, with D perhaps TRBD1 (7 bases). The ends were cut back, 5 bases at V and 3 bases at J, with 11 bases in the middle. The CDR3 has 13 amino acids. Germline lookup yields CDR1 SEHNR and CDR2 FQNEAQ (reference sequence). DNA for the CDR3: TGTGCCAGCAGCGGGGGGACAGACTACGAGCAGTACTTC. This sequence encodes CASSGGTDYEQYF.

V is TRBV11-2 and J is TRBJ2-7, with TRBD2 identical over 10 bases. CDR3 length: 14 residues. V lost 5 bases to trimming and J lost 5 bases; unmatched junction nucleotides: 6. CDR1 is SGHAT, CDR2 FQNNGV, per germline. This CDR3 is CASSPSGRANEQYF. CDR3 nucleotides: TGTGCCAGCAGCCCGAGCGGGAGGGCGAACGAGCAGTACTTC.

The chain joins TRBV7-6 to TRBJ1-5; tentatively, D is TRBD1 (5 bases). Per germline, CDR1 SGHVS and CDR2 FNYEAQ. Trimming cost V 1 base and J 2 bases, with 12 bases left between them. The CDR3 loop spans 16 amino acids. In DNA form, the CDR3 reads TGTGCCAGCAGCTTAGTACAGGCTAGGGGCAATCAGCCCCAGCATTTT. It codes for CASSLVQARGNQPQHF.

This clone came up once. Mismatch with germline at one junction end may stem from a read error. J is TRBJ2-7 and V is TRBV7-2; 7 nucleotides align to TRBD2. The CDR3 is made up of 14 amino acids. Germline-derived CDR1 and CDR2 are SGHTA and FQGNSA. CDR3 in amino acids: CASSQAGPGFGIGF. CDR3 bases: TGTGCCAGCAGTCAAGCGGGACCAGGTTTCGGAATAGGCTTC.

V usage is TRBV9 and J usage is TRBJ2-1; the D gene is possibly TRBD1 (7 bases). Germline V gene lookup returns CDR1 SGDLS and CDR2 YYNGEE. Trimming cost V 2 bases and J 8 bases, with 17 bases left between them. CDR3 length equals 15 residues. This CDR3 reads CASSVLQGGLDEQFF. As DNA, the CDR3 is TGTGCCAGCAGCGTCCTTCAGGGGGGTCTCGATGAGCAGTTCTTC.

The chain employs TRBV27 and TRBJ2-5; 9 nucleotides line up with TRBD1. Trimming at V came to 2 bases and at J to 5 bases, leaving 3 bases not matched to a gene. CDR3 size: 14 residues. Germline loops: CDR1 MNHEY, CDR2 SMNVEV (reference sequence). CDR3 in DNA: TGTGCCAGCAGTTTACCCGGACAGGGGGAGACCCAGTACTTC. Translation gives CASSLPGQGETQYF.

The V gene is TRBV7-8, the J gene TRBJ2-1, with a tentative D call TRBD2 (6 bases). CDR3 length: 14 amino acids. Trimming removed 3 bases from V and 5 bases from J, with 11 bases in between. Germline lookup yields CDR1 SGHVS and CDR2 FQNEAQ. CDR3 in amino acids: CASSLASVDNEQFF. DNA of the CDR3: TGTGCCAGCAGCTTGGCTAGCGTAGACAATGAGCAGTTCTTC.

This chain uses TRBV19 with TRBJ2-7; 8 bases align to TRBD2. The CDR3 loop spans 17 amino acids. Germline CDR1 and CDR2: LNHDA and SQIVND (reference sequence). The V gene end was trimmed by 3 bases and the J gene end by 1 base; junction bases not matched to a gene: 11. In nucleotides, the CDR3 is TGTGCCAGTAGTATCGGCCTACTAACGGGAGGGTCCTACGAGCAGTACTTC. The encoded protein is CASSIGLLTGGSYEQYF.

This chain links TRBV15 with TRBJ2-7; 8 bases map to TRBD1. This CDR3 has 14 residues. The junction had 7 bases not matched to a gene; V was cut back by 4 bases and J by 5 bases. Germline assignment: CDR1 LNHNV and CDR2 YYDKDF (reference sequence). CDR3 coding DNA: TGTGCCACCAGCACCGGACAGGGAGAGGACGAGCAGTACTTC. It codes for CATSTGQGEDEQYF.

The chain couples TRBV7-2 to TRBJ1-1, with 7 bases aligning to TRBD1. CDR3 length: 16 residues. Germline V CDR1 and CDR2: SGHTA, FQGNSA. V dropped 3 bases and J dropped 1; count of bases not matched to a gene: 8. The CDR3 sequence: CASSLGPTGTNTEAFF. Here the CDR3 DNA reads TGTGCCAGCAGCTTGGGGCCGACAGGGACGAACACTGAAGCTTTCTTT.

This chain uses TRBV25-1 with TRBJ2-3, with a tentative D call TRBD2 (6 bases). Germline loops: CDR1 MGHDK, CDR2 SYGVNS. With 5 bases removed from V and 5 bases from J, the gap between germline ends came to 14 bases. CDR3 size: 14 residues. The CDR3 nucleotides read TGTGCCAGCAGTTATACGGGAGATATAGATACGCAGTATTTT. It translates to CASSYTGDIDTQYF. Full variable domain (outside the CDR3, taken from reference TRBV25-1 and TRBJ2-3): EADIYQTPRYLVIGTGKKITLECSQTMGHDKMYWYQQDPGMELHLIHYSYGVNSTEKGDLSSESTVSRIRTEHFPLTLESARPSHTSQYLCASSYTGDIDTQYFGPGTRLTVL.

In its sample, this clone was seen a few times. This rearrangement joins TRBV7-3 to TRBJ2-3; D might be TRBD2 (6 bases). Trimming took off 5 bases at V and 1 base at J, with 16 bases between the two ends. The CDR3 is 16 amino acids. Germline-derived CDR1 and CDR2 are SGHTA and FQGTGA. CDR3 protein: CASSLNLGEGTDTQYF. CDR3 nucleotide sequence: TGTGCCAGCAGCCTAAATTTGGGGGAGGGCACAGATACGCAGTATTTT.

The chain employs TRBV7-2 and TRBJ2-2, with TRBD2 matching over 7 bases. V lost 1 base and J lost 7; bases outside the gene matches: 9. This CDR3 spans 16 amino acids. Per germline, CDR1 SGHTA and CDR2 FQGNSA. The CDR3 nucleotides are TGTGCCAGCAGCTTAGTTCCAGCGGGAAGAAGCGGGGAGCTGTTTTTT. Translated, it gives CASSLVPAGRSGELFF.

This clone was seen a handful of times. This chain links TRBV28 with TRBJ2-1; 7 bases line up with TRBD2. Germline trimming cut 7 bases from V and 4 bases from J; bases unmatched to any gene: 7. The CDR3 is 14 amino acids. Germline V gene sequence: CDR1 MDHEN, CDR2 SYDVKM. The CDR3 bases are TGTGCCAGCAAACGGGAGGACGAATACAATGAGCAGTTCTTC. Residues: CASKREDEYNEQFF.